Listed below are T cell receptor beta chains from one sample, sequenced in a study of CD8 T cells in ankylosing spondylitis. TCRdb fed the 5' RACE reads into MiXCR, producing one record per CDR3 protein. The data show roughly 250,000 distinct CDR3 sequences, about 10% seen once. Material: blood, either unsorted or a sorted T cell fraction (not recorded which). The receptors stem from a male donor with ankylosing spondylitis or in good health (not recorded which). CDR3s include the opening cysteine and the closing phenylalanine or tryptophan.

v_gene	j_gene	CDR3aa
TRBV28	TRBJ2-3	CASSPRAGGSTDTQYF
TRBV10-3	TRBJ1-3	CASGTAGNTIYF
TRBV27	TRBJ1-2	CASSPLGGHGYTF
TRBV6-1	TRBJ2-6	CASKQGLDSGANVLTF
TRBV12-3/TRBV12-4	TRBJ2-2	CASSLQYTGELFF
TRBV18	TRBJ2-1	CASSPRPPTGNNEQFF
TRBV20-1	TRBJ2-3	CSATQLADTQYF
TRBV5-1	TRBJ1-2	CASSLDGQRQYGYTF
TRBV7-2	TRBJ2-5	CASSLVVQETQYF
TRBV4-1	TRBJ1-2	CASSQDPGENYGYTF
TRBV9	TRBJ2-5	CASSTSGGDQETQYF
TRBV10-3	TRBJ2-3	CAISNPTSGRTDTQYF
TRBV20-1	TRBJ2-1	CSAPRPRGADEQFF